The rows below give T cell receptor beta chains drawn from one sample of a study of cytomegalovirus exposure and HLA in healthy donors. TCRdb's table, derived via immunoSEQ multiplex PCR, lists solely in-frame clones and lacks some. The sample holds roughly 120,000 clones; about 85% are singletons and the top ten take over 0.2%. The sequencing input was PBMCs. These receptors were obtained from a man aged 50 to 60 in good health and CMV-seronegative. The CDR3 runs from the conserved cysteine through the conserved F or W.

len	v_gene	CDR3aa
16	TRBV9	CASSSHRTSGRVEQYF
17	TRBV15	CATSRDPLTGMNTEAFF
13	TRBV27	CASSRDTAYEQYF
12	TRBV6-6	CASSYSDNTQYF
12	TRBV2	CASRGDSYEQYF
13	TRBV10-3	CAISSGRLETQYF
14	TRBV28	CASIELAGLNEQFF
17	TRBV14	CASSQWGGRQNTGELFF
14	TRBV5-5	CASSFPGDDQPQHF
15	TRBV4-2	CASSQRRGSKNIQYF
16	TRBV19	CASSIDGAGGSVEQYF
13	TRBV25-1	CASSEYGGVEQFF
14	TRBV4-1	CASSLDRSNEKLFF
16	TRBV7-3	CASSLDSDSPREEQYF
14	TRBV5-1	CASSVNPNTGELFF
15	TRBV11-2	CASSFETVISYEQYF
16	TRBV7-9	CASSLSGGGGANVLTF
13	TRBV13	CAKTLQGENGYTF
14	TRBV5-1	CASSVRTGTYEQYF
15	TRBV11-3	CASSLGVGVGETQYF
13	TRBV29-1	CSVDDRVRDGYTF
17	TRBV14	CASSHLEGSTMRETQYF
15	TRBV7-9	CASSGVQGAGETQYF
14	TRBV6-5	CASSFRTSGYEQYF
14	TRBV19	CASSIEGRGEKVFF
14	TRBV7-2	CASKRDRGPYEQYF
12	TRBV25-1	CASSESNYEQYF
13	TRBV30	CAWSGEGNSPLHF
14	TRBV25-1	CASSEYLANSPLHF
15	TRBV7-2	CASSLQGASQETQYF
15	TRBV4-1	CASSHPREEQETQYF
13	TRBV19	CASSRVVNTEAFF
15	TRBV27	CASSLIFGQGQPQHF
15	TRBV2	CAQQGFKSGANVLTF
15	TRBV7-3	CASSSLAGGRDEQFF
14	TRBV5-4	CASSLTGGPYEQYF
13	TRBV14	CASSGELGNEQFF
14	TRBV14	CASSRTSSYNEQFF
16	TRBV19	CAIRPGGGTRMPEAFF
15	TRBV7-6	CASSKHGDLNTEAFF
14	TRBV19	CATTYPYGNQPQHF
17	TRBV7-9	CASSSGQGGSGANVLTF
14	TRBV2	CASSVPLAGGPIFF
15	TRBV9	CASSRGQGASDEQYF
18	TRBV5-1	CASSNTGGLGQIQETQYF